This TCR beta chain was identified during a study of cytomegalovirus exposure and HLA in healthy donors. Study-wide points: Investigators reported under 200 TCR beta chains as tied to cytomegalovirus. TCR beta sequences reportedly predicted most subjects' HLA-A and HLA-B alleles accurately. In an earlier analysis, most TCR beta V segments were productive about 87% or about 30% of the time. In a later analysis, at a false discovery rate of 0.05, under 20,000 TCR beta sequences were associated with HLA alleles.

As to this clone: Its antigen remains unidentified.

The study ran its PCR with 60 Vbeta and 13 Jbeta primers. Sequenced by immunoSEQ multiplex PCR; TCRdb stores in-frame clones only, minus some. The profile covers about 170,000 clones, with approximately 88% appearing a single time and approximately 1.2% taken by the ten largest. V lost 6 bases to trimming and J lost 5 bases, with 22 bases between them. Germline CDR1 is ENHRY and CDR2 is SYGVKD. This CDR3 spans 17 amino acids. The clonotype was recovered from a boy younger than 10 in good health and CMV-seronegative. The chain combines TRBV10-3 with TRBJ2-2, with a tentative D call TRBD2 (5 bases). The sample taken for sequencing was PBMCs. The CDR3: CAIRVTRTELGTGELFF. CDR3 DNA sequence: TGTGCCATCAGAGTGACCAGGACTGAACTAGGGACCGGGGAGCTGTTTTTT.